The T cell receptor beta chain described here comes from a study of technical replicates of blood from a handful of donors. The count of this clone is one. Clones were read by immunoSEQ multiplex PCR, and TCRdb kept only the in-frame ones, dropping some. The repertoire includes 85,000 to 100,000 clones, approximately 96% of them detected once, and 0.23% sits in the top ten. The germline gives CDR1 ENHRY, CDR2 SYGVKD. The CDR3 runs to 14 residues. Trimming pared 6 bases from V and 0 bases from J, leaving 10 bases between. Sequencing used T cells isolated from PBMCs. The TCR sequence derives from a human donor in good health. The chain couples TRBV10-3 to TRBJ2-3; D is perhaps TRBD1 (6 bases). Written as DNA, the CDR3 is TGTGCCATCAGCCGCGGACAGAGCACAGATACGCAGTATTTT. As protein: CAISRGQSTDTQYF.